The 30 T cell receptor beta chains below all came from one sample that was sequenced in a study of blood T cell repertoires in COVID-19. Libraries were prepared by immunoSEQ multiplex PCR; TCRdb keeps only in-frame clonotypes and omits some of them. Of about 250,000 clones in the sample, about 86% were seen once. Material: peripheral blood. All receptors come from a man older than 75 with acute or convalescent COVID-19.

The V and J genes are TRBV9 and TRBJ2-7, with 10 bases that match TRBD2. Germline CDR1 SGDLS, CDR2 YYNGEE. V was pared by 4 bases and J by 4 bases, with 11 bases of the junction left unmatched. CDR3 length equals 16 residues. CDR3: CASSPLAGGSRYEQYF. CDR3 nucleotides: TGTGCCAGCAGCCCGTTAGCGGGAGGTAGCAGGTACGAGCAGTACTTC.

The chain combines TRBV7-3 with TRBJ2-3; possibly TRBD2 for D (5 bases). Germline V gives CDR1 SGHTA, CDR2 FQGTGA. Trimming left V 2 bases short and J 1 base short, with 13 bases between. The CDR3 is 16 residues long. CDR3: CASSLLGGLGTDTQYF. The CDR3 nucleotides are TGTGCCAGCAGCTTACTGGGCGGGTTGGGCACAGATACGCAGTATTTT.

The V gene is TRBV11-2, the J gene TRBJ1-5; no definite D call. The germline gives CDR1 SGHAT, CDR2 FQNNGV. The V and J ends lost 2 bases and 0 bases respectively, with 8 bases between them. The CDR3 runs 15 residues. The CDR3 bases are TGTGCCAGCAGCTTATACGGTAATAGCAATCAGCCCCAGCATTTT. Its translation: CASSLYGNSNQPQHF.

This clone was seen just once. The chain links TRBV28 to TRBJ1-3; 10 bases are a match to TRBD1. Germline CDR1 reads MDHEN; CDR2 reads SYDVKM. The CDR3 is made up of 16 amino acids. J gave up 4 bases and V 6 bases, and 9 bases lay outside the gene matches. Written as DNA, the CDR3 is TGTGCCAGCAGCCCGCCCGGGACAGGGGTAGGAAACACCATATATTTT. As protein: CASSPPGTGVGNTIYF.

The V gene is TRBV6-5, the J gene TRBJ2-4, with D hard to call. Germline CDR1 and CDR2: MNHEY and SVGAGI. With 10 bases removed from V and 1 base from J, the gap between germline ends came to 14 bases. The CDR3 loop spans 14 amino acids. The CDR3 is CATVRFFAKNIQYF. The DNA of the CDR3 is TGTGCCACGGTACGATTTTTCGCCAAAAACATTCAGTACTTC.

The J gene is TRBJ2-2, the V gene TRBV27; D may be TRBD1 (6 bases). In germline, CDR1 is MNHEY, CDR2 SMNVEV (reference sequence). Deletions cut 1 base from V and 5 bases from J, with 14 bases between. This CDR3 is 16 amino acids long. The DNA of the CDR3 is TGTGCCAGCAGTTTATTACCAGGGGATCGGACCGGGGAGCTGTTTTTT. This codes for CASSLLPGDRTGELFF.

This rearrangement joins TRBV5-1 to TRBJ2-3, with D possibly being TRBD2 (6 bases). Trimming left V 3 bases short and J 6 bases short, with 17 bases between. This CDR3 is 15 amino acids long. Germline lookup yields CDR1 SGHRS and CDR2 YFSETQ. Here the CDR3 reads CASSYSGTLGDTQYF. The CDR3 bases are TGCGCCAGCAGCTATAGCGGAACGTTGGGGGATACGCAGTATTTT.

The chain joins TRBV7-2 to TRBJ1-2, with D perhaps TRBD1 (6 bases). V was cut by 11 bases and J by 14 bases, with 30 bases left in between. CDR1 and CDR2 from the germline V gene are SGHTA and FQGNSA. This CDR3 is built from 14 residues. The CDR3, as DNA: TGTGCCGTCAAAACACGGGGGGCGGTTAATGGCTTGACCTTC. Encoded protein: CAVKTRGAVNGLTF.

The chain combines TRBV12-3 or TRBV12-4 with TRBJ1-6, with unresolved D. V lost 6 bases and J 6 bases, leaving 9 bases between the germline ends. This CDR3 has 13 residues. As DNA, the CDR3 is TGTGCCAGCAGCCCAGACTTTAATTCACCCCTCCACTTT. Its translation: CASSPDFNSPLHF.

The chain carries TRBV5-1 and TRBJ1-2, with TRBD1 matching over 7 bases. The ends lost 0 bases at V and 1 base at J; junction bases unmatched: 9. The CDR3 covers 17 residues. Germline CDR1 is SGHRS and CDR2 is YFSETQ. For the CDR3, the DNA is TGCGCCAGCAGCTTGGCCGACAGGGCACCGAGTAACTATGGCTACACCTTC. Its translation is CASSLADRAPSNYGYTF.

At least ten counts were recorded for this clone. The chain combines TRBV9 with TRBJ1-1, with TRBD1 identical over 7 bases. Trimming took 4 bases from V and 1 from J; bases not matched to a gene: 4. The CDR3 totals 14 residues. In germline, CDR1 is SGDLS, CDR2 YYNGEE. CDR3 residues: CASSPRQGNTEAFF. Here the CDR3 DNA reads TGTGCCAGCAGCCCGAGACAGGGGAACACTGAAGCTTTCTTT.

The J gene is TRBJ1-2, the V gene TRBV6-1, with TRBD1 as a possible D gene (5 bases). Germline-derived CDR1 and CDR2 are MNHNS and SASEGT. The CDR3 is 13 residues long. Trimming pared 2 bases from V and 7 bases from J, leaving 11 bases between. The CDR3 reads CASSELRGGGYTF. CDR3 bases: TGTGCCAGCAGTGAACTTCGGGGGGGTGGCTACACCTTC.

This chain joins TRBV18 and TRBJ2-1; 13 bases match TRBD2. Germline CDR1 is KGHSH and CDR2 is LQKENI. The CDR3 consists of 15 residues. The J segment lost 13 bases and the V segment lost 0 bases, leaving 6 bases of the junction unmatched. The CDR3 here is CASSPPTSGGARQFF. The DNA of the CDR3 is TGTGCCAGCTCACCACCAACTAGCGGGGGGGCACGTCAGTTCTTC.

The CDR3 reads CASSQRDTQQFF. The CDR3 region has the DNA TGTGCCAGCAGTCAACGGGACACCCAGCAGTTCTTC. The chain links TRBV6-5 to TRBJ2-1; D might be TRBD1 (6 bases). The germline gives CDR1 MNHEY, CDR2 SVGAGI. The germline V and J ends were trimmed by 5 bases and 11 bases, with 13 bases remaining between them. The CDR3 spans 12 residues.

Only a few counts were recorded for this clone. The CDR3 is CASSTTGVGYEQYF. The CDR3, as DNA: TGTGCCAGCAGTACCACAGGGGTGGGCTACGAGCAGTACTTC. The chain joins TRBV6-5 to TRBJ2-7; 7 bases fit TRBD1. Per germline, CDR1 MNHEY and CDR2 SVGAGI. The CDR3 is 14 amino acids. The trim removed 5 bases at V and 3 bases at J, leaving 7 bases unmatched.

The chain joins TRBV5-1 to TRBJ2-1, with 16 bases fitting TRBD2. Unmatched junction bases numbered 8, after V lost 4 bases and J lost 4 bases. CDR1 is SGHRS, CDR2 YFSETQ, per germline. The CDR3 is 18 amino acids. CDR3 region: CASSVRPGLAGGYNEQFF. In DNA form, the CDR3 reads TGCGCCAGCAGCGTTCGACCGGGACTAGCGGGAGGGTACAATGAGCAGTTCTTC. Drawing the rest from reference TRBV5-1 and TRBJ2-1, the complete variable domain is KAGVTQTPRYLIKTRGQQVTLSCSPISGHRSVSWYQQTPGQGLQFLFEYFSETQRNKGNFPGRFSGRQFSNSRSEMNVSTLELGDSALYLCASSVRPGLAGGYNEQFFGPGTRLTVL.

The chain recombines TRBV24-1 with TRBJ1-5; 7 bases fit TRBD1. With 6 bases clipped from V and 10 bases from J, the junction kept 5 bases outside the gene matches. CDR1 is KGHDR, CDR2 SFDVKD, per germline. The CDR3 has 12 amino acids. Here the CDR3 DNA reads TGTGCCACCAGTACAGGGGCGGGCCCCCAGCATTTT. Its translation: CATSTGAGPQHF.

This chain connects TRBV6-5 to TRBJ2-1, with unresolved D. Germline V gene sequence: CDR1 MNHEY, CDR2 SVGAGI. The CDR3 loop spans 14 amino acids. V was clipped by 6 bases and J by 3 bases, with 12 bases between them. The CDR3: CASRSRYGYNEQFF. DNA for the CDR3: TGTGCCAGCAGGTCGAGGTACGGCTACAATGAGCAGTTCTTC.

The rearrangement links TRBV24-1 to TRBJ1-6; a possible D gene is TRBD1 (5 bases). From germline, CDR1 is KGHDR and CDR2 SFDVKD. CDR3 size: 14 residues. V lost 9 bases and J 5 bases, leaving 13 bases between the germline ends. The CDR3 spells CATQEGFDNSPLHF. The CDR3 DNA follows: TGTGCCACCCAGGAGGGGTTCGATAATTCACCCCTCCACTTT.

This sequence joins TRBV11-2 and TRBJ2-5; 7 bases fit TRBD1. In germline, CDR1 is SGHAT, CDR2 FQNNGV. V shed 5 bases, J shed 5 bases, and the junction held 11 bases outside the gene matches. The CDR3 loop spans 15 amino acids. In nucleotides, the CDR3 is TGTGCCAGCAGCACCCAGGGGGACAGTTATGAGACCCAGTACTTC. Translated, it gives CASSTQGDSYETQYF.

This clone was counted between two and nine times. The chain joins TRBV6-5 to TRBJ1-4, with 10 bases matching TRBD1. There are 15 residues in the CDR3. CDR1 is MNHEY, CDR2 SVGAGI, per germline. V shed 6 bases and J 8 bases; nucleotides not matched to a gene: 9. Here the CDR3 reads CASSGGGTGEEKLFF. The CDR3 DNA is TGTGCCAGCAGCGGGGGCGGGACAGGGGAGGAAAAACTGTTTTTT.

The J gene is TRBJ2-3, the V gene TRBV4-1; D possibly corresponds to TRBD1 (5 bases). CDR1 MGHRA and CDR2 YSYEKL come from the germline V gene. The ends were cut back, 1 base at V and 1 base at J, with 12 bases in the middle. CDR3 size: 16 residues. This CDR3 reads CASSQGDSPGTDTQYF. CDR3 bases: TGCGCCAGCAGCCAAGGAGACAGTCCCGGCACAGATACGCAGTATTTT.

The chain recombines TRBV7-8 with TRBJ2-4; TRBD2 agrees at 8 bases. The V gene end was trimmed by 5 bases and the J gene end by 0 bases; junction bases not matched to a gene: 6. This CDR3 is 16 amino acids long. Germline values: CDR1 SGHVS, CDR2 FQNEAQ. CDR3 DNA sequence: TGTGCCAGCAGCGATAGCGGGAACATAGCCAAAAACATTCAGTACTTC. Its translation is CASSDSGNIAKNIQYF. The full variable domain, in which reference TRBV7-8 and TRBJ2-4 provide the parts outside the CDR3, is GAGVSQSPRYKVAKRGQDVALRCDPISGHVSLFWYQQALGQGPEFLTYFQNEAQLDKSGLPSDRFFAERPEGSVSTLKIQRTQQEDSAVYLCASSDSGNIAKNIQYFGAGTRLSVL.

This clone was seen only a few times. The rearrangement links TRBV2 to TRBJ1-5; 7 bases fit TRBD1. The CDR3 consists of 18 residues. In germline, CDR1 is SNHLY, CDR2 FYNNEI. The trim removed 8 bases at V and 2 bases at J, leaving 18 bases unmatched. The CDR3 DNA reads as TGTGCCAGCTCCTCACTCAGAGGGGGCGGTGTGGGCAATCAGCCCCAGCATTTT. Protein: CASSSLRGGGVGNQPQHF.

V and J are TRBV7-2 and TRBJ2-3; perhaps TRBD2 as D (6 bases). The CDR3 loop spans 16 amino acids. Trimming stripped 2 bases from V and 5 bases from J, with 17 bases between. Germline V gene lookup returns CDR1 SGHTA and CDR2 FQGNSA. In DNA form, the CDR3 reads TGTGCCAGCAGCTTATCGGGTGGGAGGCGGGGAGATACGCAGTATTTT. Translated: CASSLSGGRRGDTQYF.

This chain uses TRBV6-5 with TRBJ1-2, with D perhaps TRBD1 (5 bases). Germline-derived CDR1 and CDR2 are MNHEY and SVGAGI. Trimming removed 7 bases at V and 2 bases at J, with 14 bases between. This CDR3 is 14 amino acids long. The CDR3 reads CASTDSLNNYGYTF. The CDR3 bases are TGTGCCAGCACCGACAGTTTAAACAACTATGGCTACACCTTC.

The V and J genes are TRBV19 and TRBJ2-7, with 8 nucleotides matching TRBD2. The J segment lost 4 bases and the V segment lost 5 bases, leaving 7 bases of the junction unmatched. Germline values: CDR1 LNHDA, CDR2 SQIVND (reference sequence). The CDR3 runs 14 residues. The CDR3 reads CASSVAGTRYEQYF. The DNA for the CDR3 is TGTGCCAGTAGTGTCGCGGGGACTAGGTACGAGCAGTACTTC. The full variable domain, in which reference TRBV19 and TRBJ2-7 provide the parts outside the CDR3, is DGGITQSPKYLFRKEGQNVTLSCEQNLNHDAMYWYRQDPGQGLRLIYYSQIVNDFQKGDIAEGYSVSREKKESFPLTVTSAQKNPTAFYLCASSVAGTRYEQYFGPGTRLTVT.

This clone was observed a single time. This sequence joins TRBV7-9 and TRBJ1-1; TRBD1 agrees at 7 bases. This CDR3 has 16 amino acids. V dropped 0 bases and J dropped 7; count of bases not matched to a gene: 11. Germline values: CDR1 SEHNR, CDR2 FQNEAQ (reference sequence). The DNA for the CDR3 is TGTGCCAGCAGCTTAGCGGCAGGGGGGCCCCGTTTTGAAGCTTTCTTT. This codes for CASSLAAGGPRFEAFF. Full variable domain (remainder filled in from reference TRBV7-9 and TRBJ1-1): DTGVSQNPRHKITKRGQNVTFRCDPISEHNRLYWYRQTLGQGPEFLTYFQNEAQLEKSRLLSDRFSAERPKGSFSTLEIQRTEQGDSAMYLCASSLAAGGPRFEAFFGQGTRLTVV.

This clone was counted between two and nine times. V and J are TRBV5-6 and TRBJ2-5; 7 nucleotides agree with TRBD2. In germline, CDR1 is SGHDT, CDR2 YYEEEE. J gave up 3 bases and V 1 base, and 9 bases lay outside the gene matches. CDR3 length equals 16 residues. The CDR3 loop reads CASSLRYSSGEETQYF. The DNA of the CDR3 is TGTGCCAGCAGCTTGAGGTATTCTAGCGGAGAAGAGACCCAGTACTTC.

The J gene is TRBJ1-5, the V gene TRBV19, with a tentative D call TRBD1 (6 bases). This CDR3 is 16 amino acids long. V was pared by 5 bases and J by 3 bases, with 17 bases between. CDR1 is LNHDA, CDR2 SQIVND, per germline (reference sequence). The CDR3 loop reads CASSPGLGQSNQPQHF. CDR3 bases: TGTGCCAGTAGTCCGGGGCTCGGACAGTCCAATCAGCCCCAGCATTTT.